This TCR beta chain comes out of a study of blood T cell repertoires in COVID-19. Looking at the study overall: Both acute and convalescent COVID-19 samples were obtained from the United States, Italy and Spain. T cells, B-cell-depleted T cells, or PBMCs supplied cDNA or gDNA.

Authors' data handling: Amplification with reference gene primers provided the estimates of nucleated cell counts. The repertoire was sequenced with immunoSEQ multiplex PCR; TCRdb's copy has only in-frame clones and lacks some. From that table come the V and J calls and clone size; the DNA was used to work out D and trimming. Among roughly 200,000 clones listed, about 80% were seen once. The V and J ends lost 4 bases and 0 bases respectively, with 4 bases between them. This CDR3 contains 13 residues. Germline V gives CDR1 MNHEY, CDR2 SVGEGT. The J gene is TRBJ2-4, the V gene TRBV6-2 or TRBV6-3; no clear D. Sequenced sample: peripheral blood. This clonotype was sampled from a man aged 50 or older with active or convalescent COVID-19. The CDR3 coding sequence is TGTGCCAGCAGTTCGTTAGCCAAAAACATTCAGTACTTC. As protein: CASSSLAKNIQYF.